The 22 T cell receptor beta chains listed next were all sequenced from one sample in a study of regulatory T cells. Their target antigens are unknown. The PCR used 52 TRBV and 13 TRBJ primers. TCRdb's table, derived via immunoSEQ multiplex PCR, lists solely in-frame clones and lacks some. The repertoire consists of about 34,000 clones, with over 90% occurring once and the leading ten covering more than 0.75%. Notes on the study in general: In CD3G-deficient patients, conventional CD4+ T cells were enriched for hydrophobic CDR3 residues at positions 6 and 7.

The sample taken for sequencing was conventional CD4+ T cells sorted from blood. All receptors derive from a child aged 2-15 years with CD3G deficiency.

The chain combines TRBV5-1 with TRBJ2-3; D is perhaps TRBD2 (6 bases). The germline V and J ends were trimmed by 4 bases and 1 base, with 13 bases remaining between them. From germline, CDR1 is SGHRS and CDR2 YFSETQ. This CDR3 has 15 residues. CDR3 in amino acids: CASSTGLQGTDTQYF. CDR3 DNA: TGCGCCAGCAGCACGGGACTTCAGGGCACAGATACGCAGTATTTT.

For this clone: Mismatch with germline at one junction end may stem from a read error. The chain links TRBV19 to TRBJ2-1, with a weak D call TRBD2 (5 bases). Germline assignment: CDR1 LNHDA and CDR2 SQIVND (reference sequence). This CDR3 is built from 13 residues. In DNA, the CDR3 is TGTGCCAGTAGTATAGATCGGGGAGCATCGCCCCTCTTC. Translating it yields CASSIDRGASPLF.

V usage is TRBV6-1 and J usage is TRBJ2-7; D uncertain. V lost 9 bases, J lost 6 bases, and 15 bases lay in between. Germline values: CDR1 MNHNS, CDR2 SASEGT. The CDR3 length is 12 residues. The DNA for the CDR3 is TGTGCCAGTAGTCTGGCTGGCACCGAGCAGTACTTC. Translation gives CASSLAGTEQYF.

This chain uses TRBV11-1 with TRBJ2-7; D gene unclear. Trimming stripped 1 base from V and 2 bases from J, with 12 bases between. CDR3 length: 15 amino acids. Germline assignment: CDR1 SGHAT and CDR2 FQDESV (reference sequence). The CDR3 loop is CASSLESDGTYEQYF. The DNA of the CDR3 is TGTGCCAGCAGCTTAGAGTCCGACGGCACCTACGAGCAGTACTTC.

This clone has only one observation. The rearrangement joins TRBV6-8 to TRBJ2-5; TRBD1 matches 11 bases. The V and J ends lost 2 bases and 0 bases, in that order; junction bases with no gene match: 8. The CDR3 covers 18 residues. The germline gives CDR1 MNHGY, CDR2 SAAAGT. In DNA, the CDR3 is TGTGCCAGCAGTTACCGGACAGGGGGCCCCAAGTACCAAGAGACCCAGTACTTC. This translates into CASSYRTGGPKYQETQYF.

The chain has TRBV28 and TRBJ1-5; no firm D call. Germline V gene sequence: CDR1 MDHEN, CDR2 SYDVKM. This CDR3 has 13 amino acids. Trimming left V 3 bases short and J 6 bases short, with 9 bases between. For the CDR3, the DNA is TGTGCCAGCAGTTTCGCTTTCGGTCAGCCCCAGCATTTT. This encodes CASSFAFGQPQHF.

The gene calls are TRBV5-1 and TRBJ2-1; D might be TRBD1 (5 bases). The germline V and J ends were trimmed by 4 bases and 1 base, with 12 bases remaining between them. The CDR3 totals 15 residues. Germline CDR1 is SGHRS and CDR2 is YFSETQ. This CDR3 is CASSMDTGSYNEQFF. The CDR3 DNA reads as TGCGCCAGCAGCATGGACACTGGGTCCTACAATGAGCAGTTCTTC.

The chain carries TRBV5-1 and TRBJ2-1; D possibly corresponds to TRBD2 (6 bases). The V and J ends lost 0 bases and 4 bases respectively, with 14 bases between them. Looked up from germline, CDR1 is SGHRS and CDR2 is YFSETQ. The CDR3 is made up of 16 amino acids. CDR3 bases: TGCGCCAGCAGCTTGGGCGAGTACGGGGGATACAATGAGCAGTTCTTC. Its translation: CASSLGEYGGYNEQFF.

The chain combines TRBV28 with TRBJ2-2; D remains unclear. Per the germline V gene, CDR1 is MDHEN and CDR2 is SYDVKM. The CDR3 length is 16 residues. The V end was cut by 2 bases, the J end by 6 bases, with 16 bases between. CDR3 sequence (DNA): TGTGCCAGCAGTTTACGTAGAACTACGACGGCCGGGGAGCTGTTTTTT. It is translated as CASSLRRTTTAGELFF.

The V gene is TRBV27, the J gene TRBJ1-5, with D possibly being TRBD1 (6 bases). Trimming cost V 7 bases and J 6 bases, with 16 bases left between them. The CDR3 is made up of 14 amino acids. Germline V gene lookup returns CDR1 MNHEY and CDR2 SMNVEV (reference sequence). The CDR3 DNA is TGTGCCAGCACCCCTGGGGAGGGGGGTCAGCCCCAGCATTTT. Translation gives CASTPGEGGQPQHF.

This chain's CDR3 is CASSRFSYEQYF. The CDR3 DNA is TGTGCCAGCAGTCGATTCTCCTACGAGCAGTACTTC. The chain recombines TRBV6-1 with TRBJ2-7; the D is unclear. Trimming took 5 bases from V and 0 from J, leaving 5 bases between them. Germline CDR1 and CDR2: MNHNS and SASEGT. The CDR3 length is 12 residues.

V and J are TRBV5-1 and TRBJ2-6; TRBD1 is a possible D gene (5 bases). In germline, CDR1 is SGHRS, CDR2 YFSETQ. The CDR3 is 14 residues long. Trimming removed 5 bases from V and 8 bases from J, with 14 bases in between. In DNA, the CDR3 is TGCGCCAGCAGTAAAGGGGCTGTGACCAACGTCCTGACTTTC. It codes for CASSKGAVTNVLTF.

V is TRBV19 and J is TRBJ2-2, with 9 positions matching TRBD1. The germline V gene encodes CDR1 LNHDA and CDR2 SQIVND (reference sequence). The V gene end was trimmed by 5 bases and the J gene end by 6 bases; junction bases not matched to a gene: 7. The CDR3 runs to 15 residues. CDR3 nucleotide sequence: TGTGCCAGTAGTGCGGACAGGGGCGGGTCCGGGGAGCTGTTTTTT. This gives the protein CASSADRGGSGELFF. Supplemented by reference TRBV19 and TRBJ2-2, the full variable domain reads DGGITQSPKYLFRKEGQNVTLSCEQNLNHDAMYWYRQDPGQGLRLIYYSQIVNDFQKGDIAEGYSVSREKKESFPLTVTSAQKNPTAFYLCASSADRGGSGELFFGEGSRLTVL.

This clone was seen a single time. The chain recombines TRBV18 with TRBJ2-3; 9 nucleotides align to TRBD1. The V gene's germline CDR1 is KGHSH and CDR2 LQKENI. Losses at the gene ends were 4 bases for V and 5 bases for J; bases not matched to a gene: 16. The CDR3 runs to 18 residues. The CDR3 sequence: CASSREPGQGGRKDTQYF. In DNA, the CDR3 is TGTGCCAGCTCACGCGAACCGGGACAGGGAGGAAGAAAAGATACGCAGTATTTT.

This clone was counted a few times. This sequence joins TRBV6-1 and TRBJ2-7; D call uncertain. There are 13 residues in the CDR3. V was shortened by 6 bases and J by 4 bases, with 13 bases between the two germline ends. Germline V gives CDR1 MNHNS, CDR2 SASEGT. This chain's CDR3 is CASREPTAYEQYF. CDR3 in DNA: TGTGCCAGCAGAGAGCCAACAGCTTACGAGCAGTACTTC.

This clone was detected once. The genes are TRBV10-3 and TRBJ2-3, with 8 positions matching TRBD2. CDR3 size: 15 residues. CDR1 and CDR2 from the germline V gene are ENHRY and SYGVKD. The V segment lost 8 bases and the J segment 6 bases; nucleotides outside the gene matches: 13. CDR3 loop: CAIDLLAGGRDTQYF. CDR3 in DNA: TGTGCCATCGACCTCCTGGCGGGAGGAAGGGATACGCAGTATTTT.

This clone has a handful of counts. V is TRBV18 and J is TRBJ2-1; the D is unclear. CDR1 and CDR2 from the germline V gene are KGHSH and LQKENI. The CDR3 covers 12 residues. V lost 3 bases to trimming and J lost 9 bases, with 9 bases between them. CDR3 region: CASSPGISEQFF. Here the CDR3 DNA reads TGTGCCAGCTCACCCGGTATTAGTGAGCAGTTCTTC.

This chain links TRBV28 with TRBJ1-1; weak D call: TRBD1 (6 bases). The CDR3 spans 15 residues. Trimming took off 6 bases at V and 6 bases at J, with 20 bases between the two ends. Germline-derived CDR1 and CDR2 are MDHEN and SYDVKM. The CDR3 sequence: CASSSPMGGSPEAFF. The CDR3 nucleotides are TGTGCCAGCAGCTCACCTATGGGGGGCTCTCCTGAAGCTTTCTTT. Full variable domain (remainder filled in from reference TRBV28 and TRBJ1-1): DVKVTQSSRYLVKRTGEKVFLECVQDMDHENMFWYRQDPGLGLRLIYFSYDVKMKEKGDIPEGYSVSREKKERFSLILESASTNQTSMYLCASSSPMGGSPEAFFGQGTRLTVV.

The rearrangement uses TRBV19 and TRBJ2-1; the D is unclear. From germline, CDR1 is LNHDA and CDR2 SQIVND (reference sequence). V was trimmed by 7 bases and J by 3 bases, leaving 10 bases between them. The CDR3 consists of 13 residues. The CDR3 nucleotides read TGTGCCAGTAACGTCACGAACTACAATGAGCAGTTCTTC. Translation: CASNVTNYNEQFF.

This clone has just one count. J is TRBJ2-3 and V is TRBV28, with 13 bases matching TRBD2. Per the germline V gene, CDR1 is MDHEN and CDR2 is SYDVKM. The CDR3 loop spans 16 amino acids. Germline trimming cut 6 bases from V and 3 bases from J; bases unmatched to any gene: 6. The CDR3 DNA sequence: TGTGCCAGCAGCCCAGGGACTAGCGGGGTGACAGATACGCAGTATTTT. This gives the protein CASSPGTSGVTDTQYF.

The chain couples TRBV7-8 to TRBJ2-7; 9 bases align to TRBD2. This CDR3 region has 17 residues. V was clipped by 1 base and J by 5 bases; unmatched bases: 12. Per the germline V gene, CDR1 is SGHVS and CDR2 is FQNEAQ. CDR3 amino acids: CASSLVPFAGGRNEQYF. The CDR3 bases are TGTGCCAGCAGCTTAGTTCCCTTTGCGGGAGGGCGGAACGAGCAGTACTTC.

The chain combines TRBV5-6 with TRBJ2-7, with D unresolved. CDR1 and CDR2 (germline): SGHDT, YYEEEE. Trimming removed 1 base at V and 3 bases at J, with 5 bases between. This CDR3 contains 12 residues. The CDR3, as DNA: TGTGCCAGCAGCTTGTGTGTCTACGAGCAGTACTTC. Residues: CASSLCVYEQYF.